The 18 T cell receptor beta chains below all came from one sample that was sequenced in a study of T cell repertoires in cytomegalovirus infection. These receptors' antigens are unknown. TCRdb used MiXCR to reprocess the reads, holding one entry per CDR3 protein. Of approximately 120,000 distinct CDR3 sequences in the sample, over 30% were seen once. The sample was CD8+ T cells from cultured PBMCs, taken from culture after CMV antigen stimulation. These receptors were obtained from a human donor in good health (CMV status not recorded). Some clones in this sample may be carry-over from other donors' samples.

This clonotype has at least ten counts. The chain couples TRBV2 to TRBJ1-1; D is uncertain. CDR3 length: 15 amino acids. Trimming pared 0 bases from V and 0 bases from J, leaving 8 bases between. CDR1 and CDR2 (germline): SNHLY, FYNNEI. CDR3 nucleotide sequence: TGTGCCAGCAGTGAAGCCGGCATTATGAACACTGAAGCTTTCTTT. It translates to CASSEAGIMNTEAFF.

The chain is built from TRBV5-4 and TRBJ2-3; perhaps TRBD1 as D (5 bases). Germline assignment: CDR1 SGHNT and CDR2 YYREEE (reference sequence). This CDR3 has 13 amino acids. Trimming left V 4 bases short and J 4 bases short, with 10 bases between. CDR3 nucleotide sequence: TGTGCCAGCAGCCCAGGGTCGCCAGATACGCAGTATTTT. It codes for CASSPGSPDTQYF.

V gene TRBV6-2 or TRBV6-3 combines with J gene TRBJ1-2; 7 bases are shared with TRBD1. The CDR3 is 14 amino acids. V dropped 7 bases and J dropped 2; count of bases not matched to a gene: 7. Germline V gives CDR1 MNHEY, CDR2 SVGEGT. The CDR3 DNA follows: TGTGCCAGCACCAGACCGGGACAGAACTATGGCTACACCTTC. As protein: CASTRPGQNYGYTF.

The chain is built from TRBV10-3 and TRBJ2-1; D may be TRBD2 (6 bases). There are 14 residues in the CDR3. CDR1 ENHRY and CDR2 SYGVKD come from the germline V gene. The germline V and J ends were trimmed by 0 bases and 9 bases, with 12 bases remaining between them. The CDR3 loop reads CAISESYGGSEQFF. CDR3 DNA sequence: TGTGCCATCAGTGAGTCTTATGGGGGGTCTGAGCAGTTCTTC.

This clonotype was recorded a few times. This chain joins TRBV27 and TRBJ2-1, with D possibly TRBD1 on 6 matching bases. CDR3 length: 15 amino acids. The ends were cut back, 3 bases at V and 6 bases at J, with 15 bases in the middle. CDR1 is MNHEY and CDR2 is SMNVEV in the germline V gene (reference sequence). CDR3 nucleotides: TGTGCCAGCAGTTTTGTACAGGGTTGGGGCAATGAGCAGTTCTTC. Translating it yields CASSFVQGWGNEQFF.

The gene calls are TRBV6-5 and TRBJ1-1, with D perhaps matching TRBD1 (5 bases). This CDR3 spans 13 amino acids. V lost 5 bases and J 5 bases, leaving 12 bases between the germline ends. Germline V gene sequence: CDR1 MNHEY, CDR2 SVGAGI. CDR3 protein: CASSPGRATEAFF. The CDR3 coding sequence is TGTGCCAGCAGTCCGGGCAGGGCTACTGAAGCTTTCTTT.

Here the CDR3 reads CASSDGGRYEPLHF. CDR3 in DNA: TGTGCCAGCAGTGATGGGGGTCGGTATGAACCCCTCCACTTT. V gene TRBV6-1 combines with J gene TRBJ1-6; a possible D gene is TRBD1 (5 bases). The CDR3 covers 14 residues. V was cut by 3 bases and J by 12 bases, with 15 bases left in between. Germline V gene sequence: CDR1 MNHNS, CDR2 SASEGT.

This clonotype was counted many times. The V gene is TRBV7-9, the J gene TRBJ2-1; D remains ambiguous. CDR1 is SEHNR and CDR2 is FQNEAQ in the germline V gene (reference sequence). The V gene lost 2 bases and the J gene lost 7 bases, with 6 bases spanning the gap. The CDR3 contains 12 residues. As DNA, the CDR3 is TGTGCCAGCAGCTTAACCCCTAATGAGCAGTTCTTC. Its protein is CASSLTPNEQFF.

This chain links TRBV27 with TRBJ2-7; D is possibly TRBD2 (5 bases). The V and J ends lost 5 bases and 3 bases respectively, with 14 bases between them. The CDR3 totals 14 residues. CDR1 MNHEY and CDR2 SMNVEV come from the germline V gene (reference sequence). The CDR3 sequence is CASSRGSRFYEQYF. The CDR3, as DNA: TGTGCCAGCAGTCGCGGGTCACGCTTCTACGAGCAGTACTTC.

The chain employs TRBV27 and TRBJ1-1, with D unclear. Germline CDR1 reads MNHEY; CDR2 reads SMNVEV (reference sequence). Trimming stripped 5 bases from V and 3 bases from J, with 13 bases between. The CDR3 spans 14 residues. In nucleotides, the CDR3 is TGTGCCAGCAGTCCGTCAGGACTGCACACTGAAGCTTTCTTT. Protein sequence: CASSPSGLHTEAFF.

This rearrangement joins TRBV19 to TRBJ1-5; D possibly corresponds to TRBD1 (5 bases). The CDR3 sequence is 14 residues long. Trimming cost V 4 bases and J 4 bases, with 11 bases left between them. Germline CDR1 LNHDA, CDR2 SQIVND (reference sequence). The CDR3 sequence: CASSTGTVNQPQHF. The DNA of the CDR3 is TGTGCCAGTAGTACCGGGACGGTTAATCAGCCCCAGCATTTT. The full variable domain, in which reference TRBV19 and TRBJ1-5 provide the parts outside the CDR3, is DGGITQSPKYLFRKEGQNVTLSCEQNLNHDAMYWYRQDPGQGLRLIYYSQIVNDFQKGDIAEGYSVSREKKESFPLTVTSAQKNPTAFYLCASSTGTVNQPQHFGDGTRLSIL.

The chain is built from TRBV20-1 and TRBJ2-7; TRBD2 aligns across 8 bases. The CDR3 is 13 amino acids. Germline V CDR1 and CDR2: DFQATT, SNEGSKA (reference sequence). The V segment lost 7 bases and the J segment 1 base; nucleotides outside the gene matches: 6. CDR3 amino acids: CSVGLAGSYEQYF. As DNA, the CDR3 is TGCAGTGTTGGACTAGCCGGGTCCTACGAGCAGTACTTC.

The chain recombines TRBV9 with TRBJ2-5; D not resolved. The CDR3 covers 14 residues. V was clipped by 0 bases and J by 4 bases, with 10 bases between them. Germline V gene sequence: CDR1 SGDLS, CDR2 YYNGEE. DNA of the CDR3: TGTGCCAGCAGCGTAGCAAGGCCACCAGAGACCCAGTACTTC. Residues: CASSVARPPETQYF. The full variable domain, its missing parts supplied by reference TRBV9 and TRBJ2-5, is DSGVTQTPKHLITATGQRVTLRCSPRSGDLSVYWYQQSLDQGLQFLIQYYNGEERAKGNILERFSAQQFPDLHSELNLSSLELGDSALYFCASSVARPPETQYFGPGTRLLVL.

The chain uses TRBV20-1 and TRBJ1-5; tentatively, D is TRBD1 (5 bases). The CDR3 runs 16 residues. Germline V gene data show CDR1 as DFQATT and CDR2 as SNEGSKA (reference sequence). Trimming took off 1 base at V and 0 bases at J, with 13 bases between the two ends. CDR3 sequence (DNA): TGCAGTGCTAGAGCGGAGGGGCAGTATAGCAATCAGCCCCAGCATTTT. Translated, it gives CSARAEGQYSNQPQHF.

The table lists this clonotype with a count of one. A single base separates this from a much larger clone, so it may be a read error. CDR3 sequence reads: CACSQEDLLSYNEQFF. DNA for the CDR3: TGTGCCTGCAGCCAAGAGGACCTTCTCTCCTACAATGAGCAGTTCTTC. The chain links TRBV4-2 to TRBJ2-1, with D uncertain. CDR3 size: 16 residues. Germline V gene data show CDR1 as LGHNA and CDR2 as YNFKEQ.

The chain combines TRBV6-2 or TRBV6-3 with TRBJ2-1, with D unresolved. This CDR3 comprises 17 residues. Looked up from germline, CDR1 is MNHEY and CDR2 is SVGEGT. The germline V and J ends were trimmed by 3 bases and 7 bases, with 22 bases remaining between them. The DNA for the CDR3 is TGTGCCAGCAGTTATAGTTCAGAGTCACCAGTCAGGAATGAGCAGTTCTTC. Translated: CASSYSSESPVRNEQFF.

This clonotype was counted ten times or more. The CDR3 reads CASRPGTQNTEAFF. The CDR3 nucleotides read TGTGCCAGCAGACCCGGGACACAAAACACTGAAGCTTTCTTT. The V and J genes are TRBV7-8 and TRBJ1-1; a possible D gene is TRBD1 (6 bases). Deletions cut 6 bases from V and 2 bases from J, with 13 bases between. The CDR3 has 14 residues. Germline V gene data show CDR1 as SGHVS and CDR2 as FQNEAQ.

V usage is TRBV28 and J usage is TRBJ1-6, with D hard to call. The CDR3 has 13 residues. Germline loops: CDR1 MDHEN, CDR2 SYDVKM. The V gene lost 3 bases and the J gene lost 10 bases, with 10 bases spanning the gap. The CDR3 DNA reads TGTGCCAGCAGTTTCGTACGGCGCTCACCCCTCCACTTT. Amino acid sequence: CASSFVRRSPLHF.